The 6 T cell receptor beta chains below come from one sample, sequenced in a study of PD-L1 blockade in urothelial cancer. The table came from immunoSEQ multiplex PCR; TCRdb's copy has only in-frame clones and leaves some out. The sample shows around 130,000 clones, 84% of them seen only once. Time point described: pretreatment peripheral blood. This material consisted of PBMCs, taken around atezolizumab (anti-PD-L1) treatment. These receptors were taken from a man between 45 and 60 years old with urothelial cancer.

This clone was observed a few times. V gene TRBV11-2 combines with J gene TRBJ2-3; 15 nucleotides agree with TRBD2. Germline V CDR1 and CDR2: SGHAT, FQNNGV. V lost 4 bases, J lost 2 bases, and 1 base stayed unmatched. This CDR3 comprises 16 residues. CDR3 DNA: TGTGCCAGCAGCTGGACTAGCGGGAGGGCCACAGATACGCAGTATTTT. It yields the protein CASSWTSGRATDTQYF. Looking up the rest from reference TRBV11-2 and TRBJ2-3 gives the full variable domain: EAGVAQSPRYKIIEKRQSVAFWCNPISGHATLYWYQQILGQGPKLLIQFQNNGVVDDSQLPKDRFSAERLKGVDSTLKIQPAKLEDSAVYLCASSWTSGRATDTQYFGPGTRLTVL.

Written as DNA, the CDR3 is TGTGCCAGCAGCTTAGGGGTCGGACAGGGCTACACCTTC. It specifies CASSLGVGQGYTF. The V and J genes are TRBV7-2 and TRBJ1-2, with D possibly being TRBD1 (6 bases). Germline assignment: CDR1 SGHTA and CDR2 FQGNSA. Between the trimmed V and J ends, which lost 1 base and 8 bases, there was a span of 11 bases. The CDR3 contains 13 residues.

V and J are TRBV27 and TRBJ2-7; the D is unclear. The germline V and J ends were trimmed by 0 bases and 3 bases, with 9 bases remaining between them. The germline gives CDR1 MNHEY, CDR2 SMNVEV (reference sequence). The CDR3 runs 14 residues. The CDR3 DNA sequence: TGTGCCAGCAGTTTATCTCCAACTAACTACGAGCAGTACTTC. Its translation is CASSLSPTNYEQYF.

The V gene is TRBV29-1, the J gene TRBJ2-2; perhaps TRBD2 as D (6 bases). Germline CDR1 reads SQVTM; CDR2 reads ANQGSEA. The CDR3 is 14 residues long. Trimming cost V 4 bases and J 1 base, with 10 bases left between them. The CDR3 loop reads CSVGRGENTGELFF. The CDR3 coding sequence is TGCAGCGTTGGCCGCGGGGAGAACACCGGGGAGCTGTTTTTT.

The chain uses TRBV5-1 and TRBJ2-5; weak D call: TRBD2 (5 bases). The CDR3 covers 15 residues. Germline values: CDR1 SGHRS, CDR2 YFSETQ. V gave up 4 bases and J gave up 4 bases, with 17 bases separating them. DNA for the CDR3: TGCGCCAGCAGCCGAAACCCGGGCGGAGGAGAGACCCAGTACTTC. It encodes CASSRNPGGGETQYF.

The V gene is TRBV27, the J gene TRBJ2-7; 8 bases are a match to TRBD2. The CDR3 is made up of 18 amino acids. Germline V gene data show CDR1 as MNHEY and CDR2 as SMNVEV (reference sequence). J was trimmed by 4 bases and V by 2 bases; bases with no gene match: 16. CDR3 in amino acids: CASSLNFGGGGKIYEQYF. The CDR3 coding sequence is TGTGCCAGCAGTTTAAACTTCGGGGGGGGCGGGAAAATATACGAGCAGTACTTC.